This TCR beta chain stems from a study of Graves' ophthalmopathy and Graves' hyperthyroidism. General observations from the study: With around 88% sensitivity and over 65% specificity, a 13-signature model separated ophthalmopathy from stable hyperthyroidism. As the model predicted ophthalmopathy progression, it achieved a sensitivity of 70.59% and a specificity of about 72%.

For repertoire sequencing, the TCR beta CDR3 regions were amplified from RNA transcripts. Amplification began with first-round RT-PCR using HTBI primers, then second-round multiplex PCR was performed. TCRdb fed the multiplex PCR reads into MiXCR, producing one record per CDR3 protein. This sample has about 660,000 distinct CDR3 sequences, with about two fifths found just once. There are 14 residues in the CDR3. Germline V gene sequence: CDR1 SQVTM, CDR2 ANQGSEA. V lost 7 bases and J lost 0, with 10 bases in between. This clonotype was recorded many times. The antigen is not known. The V and J genes are TRBV29-1 and TRBJ2-6, with unresolved D. Sequencing was carried out using peripheral blood. The TCR originated in an adult man with Graves' ophthalmopathy. DNA for the CDR3: TGCAGCGCCGACGGTATCTCTGGGGCCAACGTCCTGACTTTC. It encodes CSADGISGANVLTF.